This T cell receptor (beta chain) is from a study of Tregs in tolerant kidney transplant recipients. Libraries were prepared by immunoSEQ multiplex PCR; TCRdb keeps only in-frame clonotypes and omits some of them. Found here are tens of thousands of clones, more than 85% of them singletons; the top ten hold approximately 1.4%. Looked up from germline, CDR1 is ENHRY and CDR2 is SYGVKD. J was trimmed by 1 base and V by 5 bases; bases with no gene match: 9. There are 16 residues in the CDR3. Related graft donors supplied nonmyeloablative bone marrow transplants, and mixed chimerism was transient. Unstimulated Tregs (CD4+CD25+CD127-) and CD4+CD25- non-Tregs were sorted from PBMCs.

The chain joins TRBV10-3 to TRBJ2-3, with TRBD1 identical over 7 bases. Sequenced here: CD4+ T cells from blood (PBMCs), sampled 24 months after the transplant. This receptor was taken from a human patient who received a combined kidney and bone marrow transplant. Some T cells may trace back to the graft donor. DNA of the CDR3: TGTGCCATCAGTTCGGAAGGGGGCAGAGGCACAGATACGCAGTATTTT. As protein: CAISSEGGRGTDTQYF.